The 31 T cell receptor beta chains reported below all come from one sample, sequenced in a study of B cell selection in AIRE deficiency. Clones were read by immunoSEQ multiplex PCR, and TCRdb kept only the in-frame ones, dropping some. This sample yields about 25,000 clones, of which about 95% are seen a single time; roughly 0.23% belongs to the top ten. The sorted conventional CD4 T cells were gated as CD4+CD127+. Sequenced: CD4+CD127+ conventional T cells sorted from PBMCs. The receptors here all came from a human donor in good health.

This clone was recorded once. This chain joins TRBV5-1 and TRBJ1-2; no clear D. There are 13 residues in the CDR3. CDR1 is SGHRS, CDR2 YFSETQ, per germline. V lost 5 bases, J lost 6 bases, and 14 bases lay in between. The CDR3, as DNA: TGCGCCAGCAGGGGTGGTGTTGAGGATGGCTACACCTTC. Encoded protein: CASRGGVEDGYTF.

The chain combines TRBV5-1 with TRBJ1-1; D not certain. Trimming shortened V by 4 bases and J by 5 bases, and 12 bases separated the two germline ends. CDR3 size: 13 residues. The germline V gene has CDR1 SGHRS and CDR2 YFSETQ. For the CDR3, the DNA is TGCGCCAGCAGCCCTGAGGTCTCTACTGAAGCTTTCTTT. This encodes CASSPEVSTEAFF.

The chain links TRBV19 to TRBJ2-3; 12 positions agree with TRBD2. The length of the CDR3 is 15 residues. With 6 bases clipped from V and 7 bases from J, the junction kept 8 bases outside the gene matches. From germline, CDR1 is LNHDA and CDR2 SQIVND (reference sequence). For the CDR3, the DNA is TGTGCCAGTAGCAGACTAGCGGGAGATGGAAATACGCAGTATTTT. Its protein is CASSRLAGDGNTQYF.

The chain combines TRBV19 with TRBJ1-1; TRBD1 might be the D (6 bases). Deletions cut 6 bases from V and 3 bases from J, with 17 bases between. The CDR3 spans 15 residues. Germline CDR1 and CDR2: LNHDA and SQIVND (reference sequence). In DNA form, the CDR3 reads TGTGCCAGTAGAGGGGAGGGGGGCGCATACACTGAAGCTTTCTTT. As protein: CASRGEGGAYTEAFF.

The rearrangement uses TRBV7-9 and TRBJ1-1; D is perhaps TRBD1 (6 bases). The germline gives CDR1 SEHNR, CDR2 FQNEAQ (reference sequence). V was cut by 5 bases and J by 11 bases, with 15 bases left in between. CDR3 size: 12 residues. Here the CDR3 DNA reads TGTGCCAGCAGCACCACAGGGCTTCAGGCTTTCTTT. Protein product: CASSTTGLQAFF.

CDR3 sequence reads: CASSPSGLAGTDTQYF. The CDR3 coding sequence is TGTGCCAGCAGCCCGTCGGGACTAGCCGGCACAGATACGCAGTATTTT. The V call is TRBV5-4, the J call TRBJ2-3; 9 bases match TRBD2. The CDR3 is 16 amino acids. The germline gives CDR1 SGHNT, CDR2 YYREEE (reference sequence). The junction had 7 bases not matched to a gene; V was cut back by 4 bases and J by 1 base.

The chain links TRBV18 to TRBJ1-5; 8 bases are a match to TRBD1. The CDR3 runs 15 residues. V shed 2 bases and J 0 bases; nucleotides not matched to a gene: 0. Per germline, CDR1 KGHSH and CDR2 LQKENI. CDR3 nucleotide sequence: TGTGCCAGCTCACCAACAGGGGGTAGCAATCAGCCCCAGCATTTT. This translates into CASSPTGGSNQPQHF.

The V gene is TRBV7-9, the J gene TRBJ2-3; TRBD2 agrees at 8 bases. From germline, CDR1 is SEHNR and CDR2 FQNEAQ (reference sequence). The V gene end was trimmed by 0 bases and the J gene end by 2 bases; junction bases not matched to a gene: 7. The CDR3 has 17 amino acids. CDR3 amino acids: CASSLAPGGGITDTQYF. Here the CDR3 DNA reads TGTGCCAGCAGCTTAGCTCCTGGCGGGGGGATCACAGATACGCAGTATTTT.

The chain is built from TRBV5-4 and TRBJ1-1; possible D gene TRBD1, 6 bases. Per the germline V gene, CDR1 is SGHNT and CDR2 is YYREEE (reference sequence). V lost 4 bases and J 3 bases, leaving 13 bases between the germline ends. The CDR3 totals 14 residues. CDR3: CASSQGTEYTEAFF. Here the CDR3 DNA reads TGTGCCAGCAGCCAGGGGACGGAATACACTGAAGCTTTCTTT.

The rearrangement joins TRBV6-5 to TRBJ1-4, with D possibly TRBD1 on 5 matching bases. Germline loops: CDR1 MNHEY, CDR2 SVGAGI. Trimming took off 6 bases at V and 5 bases at J, with 13 bases between the two ends. The CDR3 spans 14 residues. The CDR3: CASSRRGVNEKLFF. CDR3 bases: TGTGCCAGCAGCCGCCGGGGGGTGAATGAAAAACTGTTTTTT.

This chain links TRBV2 with TRBJ1-1, with 10 bases fitting TRBD1. Unmatched junction bases numbered 4, after V lost 5 bases and J lost 4 bases. Germline assignment: CDR1 SNHLY and CDR2 FYNNEI. The CDR3 runs to 14 residues. DNA of the CDR3: TGTGCCAGCAGTTTCCGGGACAGGGGCACTGAAGCTTTCTTT. This sequence encodes CASSFRDRGTEAFF.

The sample holds one count of this clone. The chain is built from TRBV7-9 and TRBJ1-1; D unresolved. This CDR3 has 13 residues. Trimming took off 5 bases at V and 0 bases at J, with 7 bases between the two ends. Germline CDR1 and CDR2: SEHNR and FQNEAQ (reference sequence). The CDR3: CASSPQMNTEAFF. CDR3 DNA sequence: TGTGCCAGCAGCCCACAGATGAACACTGAAGCTTTCTTT.

This chain joins TRBV19 and TRBJ1-1; maybe TRBD1 (5 bases). CDR1 and CDR2 (germline): LNHDA, SQIVND (reference sequence). The CDR3 covers 14 residues. V dropped 0 bases and J dropped 6 bases, with 11 bases sitting between them. CDR3: CASSIDGLGAEAFF. Written as DNA, the CDR3 is TGTGCCAGTAGTATAGATGGTCTAGGGGCTGAAGCTTTCTTT.

The chain uses TRBV7-2 and TRBJ2-5; unclear D gene. CDR1 SGHTA and CDR2 FQGNSA come from the germline V gene. V shed 5 bases and J shed 3 bases, with 10 bases lying between them. The CDR3 covers 13 residues. The CDR3 nucleotides are TGTGCCAGCAGCCCCCAAAAGGAAGAGACCCAGTACTTC. This sequence encodes CASSPQKEETQYF.

This chain connects TRBV18 to TRBJ2-3; 7 positions match TRBD1. The V segment lost 6 bases and the J segment 2 bases; nucleotides outside the gene matches: 5. This CDR3 is built from 14 residues. Per germline, CDR1 KGHSH and CDR2 LQKENI. CDR3 DNA: TGTGCCAGCTCCCCAACAGGGGACACAGATACGCAGTATTTT. The encoded protein is CASSPTGDTDTQYF.

The rearrangement joins TRBV18 to TRBJ2-3; 10 bases align to TRBD1. V dropped 1 base and J dropped 1; count of bases not matched to a gene: 2. The CDR3 consists of 16 residues. Germline lookup yields CDR1 KGHSH and CDR2 LQKENI. Written as DNA, the CDR3 is TGTGCCAGCTCACCACGGGACAGGGGCGGCACAGATACGCAGTATTTT. This translates into CASSPRDRGGTDTQYF.

The V gene is TRBV12-1, the J gene TRBJ2-6; no check of the table's D call, TRBD1, against the DNA was made. TRBV12-1 is classified as a pseudogene. The length of the CDR3 is 18 residues. CDR3 sequence: CASSCPLYGQSRANVLTF. CDR3 DNA sequence: TGTGCCAGCAGCTGCCCTTTGTATGGACAAAGTCGGGCCAACGTCCTGACTTTC.

The sample holds one count of this clone. The V gene is TRBV28, the J gene TRBJ1-2; D is unclear. Germline CDR1 is MDHEN and CDR2 is SYDVKM. V was clipped by 5 bases and J by 0 bases, with 4 bases between them. The CDR3 sequence is 12 residues long. Here the CDR3 reads CASSHPNYGYTF. The CDR3 DNA reads as TGTGCCAGCAGTCACCCTAACTATGGCTACACCTTC.

The chain recombines TRBV29-1 with TRBJ2-1; a weak D match, TRBD2 (5 bases). Trimming took off 0 bases at V and 7 bases at J, with 10 bases between the two ends. There are 13 residues in the CDR3. Germline-derived CDR1 and CDR2 are SQVTM and ANQGSEA. In DNA, the CDR3 is TGCAGCGTTGAAGATCTTCGGAGGAATGAGCAGTTCTTC. Amino acid sequence: CSVEDLRRNEQFF.

This clone appeared a single time. The chain links TRBV19 to TRBJ1-6, with no clear D. Per the germline V gene, CDR1 is LNHDA and CDR2 is SQIVND (reference sequence). CDR3 length: 14 amino acids. Trimming pared 5 bases from V and 1 base from J, leaving 6 bases between. CDR3 amino acids: CASSLRSYNSPLHF. CDR3 sequence (DNA): TGTGCCAGTAGTCTAAGGTCCTATAATTCACCCCTCCACTTT.

The chain couples TRBV10-2 to TRBJ1-5; no firm D call. From germline, CDR1 is WSHSY and CDR2 SAAADI. CDR3 length equals 11 residues. V shed 3 bases and J shed 7 bases, with 4 bases lying between them. CDR3 bases: TGCGCCAGCAGTGATGGACAGCCCCAGCATTTT. This codes for CASSDGQPQHF.

V is TRBV18 and J is TRBJ2-5; TRBD1 aligns across 7 bases. CDR1 is KGHSH, CDR2 LQKENI, per germline. The CDR3 is 17 residues long. With V trimmed by 2 bases and J by 5 bases, 14 bases remained unmatched. The CDR3, as DNA: TGTGCCAGCTCACCATTAATCTCCGACAGGGTGGAGGAGACCCAGTACTTC. Translating gives CASSPLISDRVEETQYF. Full variable domain (remainder filled in from reference TRBV18 and TRBJ2-5): NAGVMQNPRHLVRRRGQEARLRCSPMKGHSHVYWYRQLPEEGLKFMVYLQKENIIDESGMPKERFSAEFPKEGPSILRIQQVVRGDSAAYFCASSPLISDRVEETQYFGPGTRLLVL.

The V gene is TRBV7-2, the J gene TRBJ1-4, with 10 positions matching TRBD1. The V gene's germline CDR1 is SGHTA and CDR2 FQGNSA. Unmatched junction bases numbered 5, after V lost 2 bases and J lost 8 bases. The CDR3 is 15 residues long. CDR3 in amino acids: CASSLLGQGEEKLFF. CDR3 DNA: TGTGCCAGCAGCTTATTAGGACAGGGGGAGGAAAAACTGTTTTTT.

The table lists this clone with a count of one. CDR3 nucleotide sequence: TGTGCCAGCGGGGGGTTTTATACCGGGGAGCTGTTTTTT. Its translation is CASGGFYTGELFF. This chain joins TRBV7-8 and TRBJ2-2, with D possibly TRBD2 on 6 matching bases. CDR3 length: 13 amino acids. V lost 8 bases to trimming and J lost 5 bases, with 12 bases between them. CDR1 and CDR2 from the germline V gene are SGHVS and FQNEAQ. Based on the CDR3 plus reference TRBV7-8 and TRBJ2-2, the full variable domain is GAGVSQSPRYKVAKRGQDVALRCDPISGHVSLFWYQQALGQGPEFLTYFQNEAQLDKSGLPSDRFFAERPEGSVSTLKIQRTQQEDSAVYLCASGGFYTGELFFGEGSRLTVL.

The chain uses TRBV19 and TRBJ1-5; D perhaps matches TRBD1 (5 bases). V shed 11 bases and J shed 4 bases, with 15 bases lying between them. The CDR3 is 13 residues long. Per the germline V gene, CDR1 is LNHDA and CDR2 is SQIVND (reference sequence). CDR3 protein: CAGGMGWNQPQHF. As DNA, the CDR3 is TGTGCCGGGGGAATGGGGTGGAATCAGCCCCAGCATTTT.

The chain has TRBV7-8 and TRBJ1-5, with 7 bases identical to TRBD1. CDR1 and CDR2 (germline): SGHVS, FQNEAQ. The length of the CDR3 is 15 residues. Trimming at V came to 5 bases and at J to 5 bases, leaving 9 bases not matched to a gene. DNA for the CDR3: TGTGCCAGCAGCCCAAGGTCAGGGGGAGATCAGCCCCAGCATTTT. Amino acids: CASSPRSGGDQPQHF. Based on the CDR3 plus reference TRBV7-8 and TRBJ1-5, the full variable domain is GAGVSQSPRYKVAKRGQDVALRCDPISGHVSLFWYQQALGQGPEFLTYFQNEAQLDKSGLPSDRFFAERPEGSVSTLKIQRTQQEDSAVYLCASSPRSGGDQPQHFGDGTRLSIL.

Here the CDR3 DNA reads TGTGCCAGCAGCTCAAGCGGGAGGGGGTACAATGAGCAGTTCTTC. Its protein product is CASSSSGRGYNEQFF. The chain has TRBV7-9 and TRBJ2-1; 10 positions agree with TRBD2. V gave up 4 bases and J gave up 4 bases; unmatched junction bases: 4. Per germline, CDR1 SEHNR and CDR2 FQNEAQ (reference sequence). The CDR3 is made up of 15 amino acids.

The chain couples TRBV5-4 to TRBJ1-2; 7 bases agree with TRBD1. CDR3 length: 15 amino acids. Germline loops: CDR1 SGHNT, CDR2 YYREEE (reference sequence). V was clipped by 0 bases and J by 3 bases; unmatched bases: 5. The CDR3 is CASSLATGFYYGYTF. Written as DNA, the CDR3 is TGTGCCAGCAGCTTGGCGACAGGGTTTTACTATGGCTACACCTTC.

V gene TRBV7-9 combines with J gene TRBJ2-5; 12 bases are shared with TRBD2. J lost 3 bases, V lost 7 bases, and 9 bases had no gene match. This CDR3 spans 16 amino acids. Germline lookup yields CDR1 SEHNR and CDR2 FQNEAQ (reference sequence). This CDR3 reads CASTAQASGGEETQYF. The CDR3 DNA reads TGTGCCAGCACGGCCCAGGCTAGCGGGGGGGAAGAGACCCAGTACTTC.

This clone was seen a single time. V usage is TRBV9 and J usage is TRBJ2-5; D assignment may be TRBD1 or TRBD2 (5 bases each). Germline V gene lookup returns CDR1 SGDLS and CDR2 YYNGEE. CDR3 length: 16 residues. V shed 4 bases and J shed 1 base, with 17 bases lying between them. The CDR3 is CASSLGTRRTQETQYF. CDR3 DNA sequence: TGTGCCAGCAGCCTCGGGACCCGGCGAACCCAAGAGACCCAGTACTTC.

The chain employs TRBV6-6 and TRBJ2-3, with D unclear. Germline V gene lookup returns CDR1 MNHNY and CDR2 SVGAGI (reference sequence). The CDR3 consists of 15 residues. V lost 2 bases and J 1 base, leaving 10 bases between the germline ends. The CDR3 reads CASSYMAEGTDTQYF. The CDR3 nucleotides are TGTGCCAGCAGTTACATGGCAGAAGGCACAGATACGCAGTATTTT.